This TCR beta chain appears in the sequencing data of a study of T cells in Graves' hyperthyroidism and ophthalmopathy. Pregnant or lactating patients were excluded, as were those with uncontrolled infection or other autoimmune disease. From approximately 9.1 ml of fresh peripheral blood, PBMCs were isolated. This clonotype has more than one count but fewer than ten. TCR beta CDR3 regions were amplified from RNA. Initially, a first-round RT-PCR of the TCR CDR3 employed the HTBI primer set. TCRdb processed the multiplex PCR reads anew with MiXCR; each CDR3 protein has one entry. The table lists under 350,000 distinct CDR3 sequences, approximately 17% of them singletons. The CDR3 length is 15 residues. V shed 5 bases and J 1 base; nucleotides not matched to a gene: 6. Germline V gene sequence: CDR1 KGHSH, CDR2 LQKENI.

The chain joins TRBV18 to TRBJ2-7; 9 bases are shared with TRBD2. This TCR was sampled from an older woman with Graves' ophthalmopathy. The sequenced material came from blood. The CDR3 DNA is TGTGCCAGCTCAACTGGACTAGCGAGATCCTACGAGCAGTACTTC. Its protein product is CASSTGLARSYEQYF.